This passage covers 19 T cell receptor beta chains from one sample sequenced in a study of control samples from healthy donors and cancer patients. Sequencing was performed with immunoSEQ multiplex PCR; in TCRdb, only in-frame clones are kept and a portion is missing. The sample holds 79,000 or so clones, roughly 91% seen once. Sequencing used PBMCs. The receptor source for this set is a woman aged 45 to 65 with colorectal cancer.

The chain uses TRBV18 and TRBJ2-3; D is ambiguous. The CDR3 totals 15 residues. Germline values: CDR1 KGHSH, CDR2 LQKENI. Trimming removed 3 bases from V and 5 bases from J, with 15 bases in between. The CDR3 region has the DNA TGTGCCAGCTCACCGCCCGGTGGGGTTGTAGATACGCAGTATTTT. Encoded protein: CASSPPGGVVDTQYF.

Of note for this clone: A junction boundary mismatches the germline segment, possibly from a read error. V and J are TRBV4-1 and TRBJ1-1; 7 bases fit TRBD1. CDR1 and CDR2 from the germline V gene are MGHRA and YSYEKL. The CDR3 loop spans 16 amino acids. CDR3 sequence (DNA): TGCGCCAGCAACCAAGGGTCAGGGGGAGTGGTCACTGAAGCTTTCTTT. As protein: CASNQGSGGVVTEAFF.

The chain has TRBV19 and TRBJ2-1; D tentatively fits TRBD1 or TRBD2 (7 bases each). Germline CDR1 reads LNHDA; CDR2 reads SQIVND (reference sequence). V was trimmed by 3 bases and J by 9 bases, leaving 15 bases between them. The CDR3 spans 14 residues. The CDR3 sequence is CASSMRAGGGEQFF. DNA of the CDR3: TGTGCCAGTAGTATGAGGGCAGGGGGGGGTGAGCAGTTCTTC.

V usage is TRBV4-1 and J usage is TRBJ1-4, with a weak D call TRBD1 (5 bases). Trimming stripped 3 bases from V and 0 bases from J, with 14 bases between. Germline-derived CDR1 and CDR2 are MGHRA and YSYEKL. This CDR3 has 17 residues. The CDR3 DNA is TGCGCCAGCAGCCACCCTAAGGGGACCTCAACTAATGAAAAACTGTTTTTT. The encoded protein is CASSHPKGTSTNEKLFF.

This sequence joins TRBV10-3 and TRBJ2-1, with TRBD1 as a possible D gene (6 bases). Germline V lookup: CDR1 ENHRY, CDR2 SYGVKD. Trimming shortened V by 7 bases and J by 7 bases, and 11 bases separated the two germline ends. The CDR3 sequence is 12 residues long. The CDR3 DNA sequence: TGTGCCATCAAGCAGGGGATTAATGAGCAGTTCTTC. Translating gives CAIKQGINEQFF.

V usage is TRBV5-5 and J usage is TRBJ1-2, with D tentatively TRBD1 (6 bases). Germline V gives CDR1 SGHKS, CDR2 YYEKEE (reference sequence). Deletions cut 4 bases from V and 0 bases from J, with 13 bases between. The CDR3 has 15 amino acids. Here the CDR3 reads CASSPGGRANYGYTF. The CDR3 DNA follows: TGTGCCAGCAGCCCGGGGGGGCGAGCTAACTATGGCTACACCTTC.

This chain joins TRBV5-6 and TRBJ1-6; a possible D gene is TRBD1 (5 bases). The CDR3 length is 15 residues. Trimming took off 1 base at V and 5 bases at J, with 10 bases between the two ends. CDR1 is SGHDT and CDR2 is YYEEEE in the germline V gene. The chain's CDR3 is CASSLQGRNNSPLHF. The CDR3, as DNA: TGTGCCAGCAGCTTGCAGGGCCGCAATAATTCACCCCTCCACTTT.

The V gene is TRBV6-2 or TRBV6-3, the J gene TRBJ2-3; 14 bases are shared with TRBD2. From germline, CDR1 is MNHEY and CDR2 SVGEGT. CDR3 length equals 17 residues. V dropped 4 bases and J dropped 5; count of bases not matched to a gene: 8. As DNA, the CDR3 is TGTGCCAGCAGTTCTTTCGGACTAGCGGGGGGCCGAGATACGCAGTATTTT. As protein: CASSSFGLAGGRDTQYF.

The chain is built from TRBV5-1 and TRBJ2-1, with D maybe TRBD2 (5 bases). The CDR3 extends over 14 amino acids. Deletions cut 6 bases from V and 7 bases from J, with 17 bases between. Germline-derived CDR1 and CDR2 are SGHRS and YFSETQ. The CDR3 protein is CASKDQDLTNEQFF. The CDR3 DNA sequence: TGCGCCAGCAAGGATCAGGACTTAACTAATGAGCAGTTCTTC.

The rearrangement uses TRBV5-1 and TRBJ1-4; 11 nucleotides match TRBD1. Germline assignment: CDR1 SGHRS and CDR2 YFSETQ. After removal of 4 bases from V and 7 bases from J, the junction contained 9 bases not matched to a gene. The CDR3 length is 16 residues. As DNA, the CDR3 is TGCGCCAGCAGCCTCGGACAGGGGGCAGCAGGTGAAAAACTGTTTTTT. It translates to CASSLGQGAAGEKLFF.

The sample holds a few counts of this clone. V usage is TRBV20-1 and J usage is TRBJ1-2; D gene ambiguous. The CDR3 is made up of 11 amino acids. The ends were cut back, 3 bases at V and 8 bases at J, with 10 bases in the middle. In germline, CDR1 is DFQATT, CDR2 SNEGSKA (reference sequence). CDR3 sequence reads: CSASRDGGYTF. The CDR3 DNA follows: TGCAGTGCTAGTAGGGATGGAGGCTACACCTTC.

This chain links TRBV7-2 with TRBJ2-3; TRBD2 matches at 14 bases. There are 16 residues in the CDR3. From germline, CDR1 is SGHTA and CDR2 FQGNSA. Germline trimming cut 4 bases from V and 10 bases from J; bases unmatched to any gene: 10. CDR3 loop: CASSSGLAGGGAPQYF. For the CDR3, the DNA is TGTGCCAGCAGCTCCGGACTAGCGGGGGGCGGGGCCCCGCAGTATTTT.

The chain joins TRBV28 to TRBJ2-7, with 8 bases fitting TRBD1. V was pared by 2 bases and J by 6 bases, with 6 bases of the junction left unmatched. Germline V gene lookup returns CDR1 MDHEN and CDR2 SYDVKM. The CDR3 sequence is 14 residues long. The CDR3 DNA reads TGTGCCAGCAGTTTAGGTCAGGGGGCAGGCGAGCAGTACGTC. Translation: CASSLGQGAGEQYV.

This chain uses TRBV6-1 with TRBJ1-5, with D possibly TRBD1 on 6 matching bases. This CDR3 has 17 amino acids. CDR1 MNHNS and CDR2 SASEGT come from the germline V gene. V gave up 3 bases and J gave up 0 bases, with 15 bases separating them. CDR3 coding DNA: TGTGCCAGCAGTGAGGGTGGACAGTCGGATAGCAATCAGCCCCAGCATTTT. It translates to CASSEGGQSDSNQPQHF.

This clone was counted once. The V gene is TRBV5-5, the J gene TRBJ2-1, with D hard to call. Germline V gene sequence: CDR1 SGHKS, CDR2 YYEKEE (reference sequence). V lost 0 bases and J lost 5, with 6 bases in between. CDR3 length: 13 amino acids. CDR3 bases: TGTGCCAGCAGCTTGGGAAGTCACAATGAGCAGTTCTTC. Amino acids: CASSLGSHNEQFF. The full variable domain, in which reference TRBV5-5 and TRBJ2-1 provide the parts outside the CDR3, is DAGVTQSPTHLIKTRGQQVTLRCSPISGHKSVSWYQQVLGQGPQFIFQYYEKEERGRGNFPDRFSARQFPNYSSELNVNALLLGDSALYLCASSLGSHNEQFFGPGTRLTVL.

The CDR3 DNA reads TGTGCCAGCAGCCAAGACCCTAGCACAGATACGCAGTATTTT. Amino acid sequence: CASSQDPSTDTQYF. The chain carries TRBV3-1 (or the pseudogene TRBV3-2) and TRBJ2-3; D call uncertain. The CDR3 contains 14 residues. From germline, CDR1 is LGHDT and CDR2 YNNKEL (reference sequence). Trimming took 0 bases from V and 0 from J, leaving 4 bases between them.

The V gene is TRBV18, the J gene TRBJ2-7; TRBD1 matches 7 bases. CDR3 length equals 13 residues. Trimming removed 2 bases from V and 7 bases from J; junction bases left unmatched: 5. Germline values: CDR1 KGHSH, CDR2 LQKENI. The CDR3 sequence: CASSPWAGGEQYV. As DNA, the CDR3 is TGTGCCAGCTCACCATGGGCAGGGGGAGAGCAGTACGTC.

V gene TRBV18 combines with J gene TRBJ2-5; TRBD1 matches 7 bases. CDR1 is KGHSH and CDR2 is LQKENI in the germline V gene. CDR3 length equals 16 residues. The trim removed 3 bases at V and 8 bases at J, leaving 15 bases unmatched. The CDR3 DNA sequence: TGTGCCAGCTCACCCCCGGGCAGGGGGTCTCAAGGAACCCAGTACTTC. Its protein product is CASSPPGRGSQGTQYF.

The V and J genes are TRBV19 and TRBJ2-6; D is ambiguous. This CDR3 region has 18 residues. Trimming left V 1 base short and J 0 bases short, with 13 bases between. Germline V lookup: CDR1 LNHDA, CDR2 SQIVND (reference sequence). Here the CDR3 reads CASSIGGPPSSGANVLTF. CDR3 bases: TGTGCCAGTAGTATAGGCGGACCGCCCAGCTCTGGGGCCAACGTCCTGACTTTC. Full variable domain (rest looked up from reference TRBV19 and TRBJ2-6): DGGITQSPKYLFRKEGQNVTLSCEQNLNHDAMYWYRQDPGQGLRLIYYSQIVNDFQKGDIAEGYSVSREKKESFPLTVTSAQKNPTAFYLCASSIGGPPSSGANVLTFGAGSRLTVL.